This T cell receptor beta chain was retrieved from a study of shared clonotypes between healthy human individuals (dated by TCRdb to 2020 to 2022). In the study overall: A couple of women and three men aged 18 to 49 years were included in the cohort. For each donor, CD4 naive and CD4 memory were each run on three plates, CD8 naive on two plates, and CD8 memory on one plate. To estimate repertoire size and how much clonotypes are shared between individuals, the study performed deep sequencing of blood TCR repertoires from five healthy adults. To increase sequencing depth and limit assay-specific biases, different laboratories used diverse techniques to prepare libraries and sequence TCR repertoires. Between about 0.85 and 10 billion PBMCs per donor were obtained by leukapheresis.

What the work shows at the level of the full study, not this receptor alone: Because the study included a small number of donors, the genetic and exposure-history diversity represented was limited. Naive subsets generally had larger estimated clonotype richness than memory subsets did. Across a handful of donors, approximately 5% of naive CD4, 3% to 4% of naive CD8, under 2.5% of memory CD4, and under 0.45% of memory CD8 clonotypes were shared. Even with the large sequencing depth, rarefaction of the sorted-subset datasets indicated that sequencing was incomplete. Compared with non-shared clonotypes, clonotypes shared by all four sorted-subset donors had higher generation probabilities. Sampling was restricted to blood, and TCR repertoires in tissue are likely to differ from TCR repertoires in blood. Pairwise subsampling led to the expectation that sequencing depth would affect the degree of clonotype sharing among donors.

The CDR3 sequence holds 18 residues, the cysteine and phenylalanine included. The only DNA kept is the CDR3, 54 bases in frame from the first base. Trimming removed 1 base from V and 0 bases from J; the gene matches leave 5 bases unexplained. CDR1 and CDR2, looked up from the germline V gene, are WSHSY and SAAADI. Donors were healthy HIV-negative adults with no recently reported acute infections or vaccinations. All donors were Caucasian adults living in Nashville, Tennessee, USA. CD4+ T cells were enriched by magnetic negative selection, after which naive cells were positively selected on CD45RA and the negative fraction was taken as the memory subset. Blood was collected by leukapheresis, and PBMCs were isolated by Ficoll-Histopaque density gradient centrifugation and then cryopreserved in liquid nitrogen vapor phase. Analytical flow cytometry was used to check the purity and quantity of every magnetically sorted T cell population. From each sorted fraction, genomic DNA was isolated and quantified by UV absorbance on a Nanodrop 2000c.

On this clone: Its antigen has not been determined. The sample holds no much larger clone one base away, and base qualities are not on file.

Using the deep immunoSEQ assay, TCR CDR3 regions were amplified from genomic DNA by multiplex PCR. Extracted genomic DNA from each cell subset was distributed evenly across all wells of several immunoSEQ 96-well plates, and each plate was treated as a replicate. Each replicate PCR for sorted subsets received around 200 ng genomic DNA, equal to about 30,000 T cell genomes. Purified libraries were quantified with a Qubit 3.0 fluorometer, sized on a Bioanalyzer 2100, and re-quantified with the KAPA Library Quantification kit. Every immunoSEQ 96-well plate was sequenced on a separate single-read 150-cycle Illumina NextSeq 550 flow cell. As for how the authors treated the data: Because the immunoSEQ output included only junctional sequences and no quality scores, the filtering could not be the same as the filtering used for full-length reads. Sequences were annotated with PyIR, a Python wrapper for IgBLAST v1.9, and V/J genes and CDR3 were assigned using IMGT germline references. Reads were filtered out if the reads had weak V/J assignments (E-value above 1e-6), no CDR3, stop codons, out-of-frame junctions, or ambiguous translated residues. V3J clonotypes were defined as sequences sharing the same inferred V gene, J gene, and CDR3 amino acid sequence. Percentage overlap between repertoires was calculated by dividing the number of shared unique clonotypes by the size of the smaller repertoire. Repertoire richness was assessed with RTK rarefaction, the Chao1 estimator, and Recon v2.1 estimates of unobserved clonotypes. Generation probabilities for all TCRbeta clonotypes obtained by the gDNA method from several donors were computed using OLGA. This immuneACCESS table, as held by TCRdb, lists in-frame sequences with V and J called but not all clones. Of the missing ones, under half trace to an unresolved V gene in checked studies; the others have no known cause. The V and J calls and clone size were taken over from that table, and D and trimming were inferred from the DNA. The sample includes some 1.5 million clones, with approximately 98% observed a single time. The top ten hold roughly 0.45% of the sample.

The sequence is built from TRBV10-2 and TRBJ2-2; a stretch of 10 junction bases matches TRBD2. The origin of this receptor is a man younger than 40 in good health. Material for sequencing was naive CD4+ T cells sorted from blood. The cell subset or site label, read with the paper, signifies: CD45RA+ positively selected. The CDR3 region reads CASSEFGLAGANTGELFF. The nucleotide sequence reads as follows: TGCGCCAGCAGTGAGTTTGGGCTAGCGGGAGCGAACACCGGGGAGCTGTTTTTT.